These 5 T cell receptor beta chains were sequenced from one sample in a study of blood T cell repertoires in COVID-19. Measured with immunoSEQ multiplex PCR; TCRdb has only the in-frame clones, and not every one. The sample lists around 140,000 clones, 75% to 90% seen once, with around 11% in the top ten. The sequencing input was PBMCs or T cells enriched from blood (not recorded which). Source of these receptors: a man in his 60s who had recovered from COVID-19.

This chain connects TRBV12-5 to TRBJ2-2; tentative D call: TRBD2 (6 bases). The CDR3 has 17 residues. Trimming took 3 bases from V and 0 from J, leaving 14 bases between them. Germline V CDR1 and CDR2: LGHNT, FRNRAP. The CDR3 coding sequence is TGTGCTAGTGGTTTCCTTCTGGGCGGGACGAACACCGGGGAGCTGTTTTTT. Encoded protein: CASGFLLGGTNTGELFF. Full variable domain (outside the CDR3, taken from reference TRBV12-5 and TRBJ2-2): DARVTQTPRHKVTEMGQEVTMRCQPILGHNTVFWYRQTMMQGLELLAYFRNRAPLDDSGMPKDRFSAEMPDATLATLKIQPSEPRDSAVYFCASGFLLGGTNTGELFFGEGSRLTVL.

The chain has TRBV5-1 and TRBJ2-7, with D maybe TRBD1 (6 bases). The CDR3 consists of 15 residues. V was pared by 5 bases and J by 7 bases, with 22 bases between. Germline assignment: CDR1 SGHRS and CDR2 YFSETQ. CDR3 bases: TGCGCCAGCAGTGACGACGGGACACCCGGTCGGGAGCAGTACTTC. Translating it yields CASSDDGTPGREQYF.

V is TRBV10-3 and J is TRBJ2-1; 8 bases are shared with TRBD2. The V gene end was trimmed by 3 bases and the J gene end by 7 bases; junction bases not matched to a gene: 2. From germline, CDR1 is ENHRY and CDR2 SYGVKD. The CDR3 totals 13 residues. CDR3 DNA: TGTGCCATCAGTGATACTAGCGGTAATGAGCAGTTCTTC. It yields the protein CAISDTSGNEQFF.

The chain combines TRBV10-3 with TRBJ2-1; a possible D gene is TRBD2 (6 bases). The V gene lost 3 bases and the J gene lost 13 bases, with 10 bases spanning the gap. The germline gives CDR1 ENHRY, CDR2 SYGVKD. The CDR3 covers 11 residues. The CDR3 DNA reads TGTGCCATCAGTGATGGGGCGGGACAGTTCTTC. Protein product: CAISDGAGQFF.

The CDR3 spells CASSQEVIGSLYEQYF. DNA of the CDR3: TGCGCCAGCAGCCAAGAAGTAATCGGGAGTTTGTACGAGCAGTACTTC. The V gene is TRBV4-1, the J gene TRBJ2-7; weak D call: TRBD2 (6 bases). The CDR3 length is 16 residues. Germline V CDR1 and CDR2: MGHRA, YSYEKL. V was trimmed by 0 bases and J by 4 bases, leaving 16 bases between them.